A single sample gave rise to the 12 T cell receptor beta chains below, sequenced in a study of T cell responses to AZD1222 COVID-19 vaccine. Profiling relied on immunoSEQ multiplex PCR, and the TCRdb table lists in-frame clones only, not all of them. The profile covers about 110,000 clones, with 80% to 95% appearing a single time and 8.5% to 10% taken by the ten largest. Sequences were derived from peripheral blood, sampled 28 days after the second AZD1222 dose. The receptor set was obtained from an adult who received the AZD1222 COVID-19 vaccine.

The rearrangement links TRBV6-1 to TRBJ1-5; 8 nucleotides align to TRBD1. Germline V gene data show CDR1 as MNHNS and CDR2 as SASEGT. The trim removed 2 bases at V and 9 bases at J, leaving 12 bases unmatched. The CDR3 has 16 residues. CDR3 in DNA: TGTGCCAGCAGTGAATCGTGGACAGGGAGGTTTCGGCCCCAGCATTTT. It translates to CASSESWTGRFRPQHF.

A single count supports this clone. The rearrangement uses TRBV11-3 and TRBJ2-2; D may be TRBD2 (6 bases). V was cut by 5 bases and J by 2 bases, with 18 bases left in between. CDR1 SGHNT and CDR2 YENEEA come from the germline V gene. This CDR3 is built from 17 residues. CDR3 in amino acids: CASSPSGWGVNTGELFF. CDR3 in DNA: TGTGCCAGCAGCCCCTCTGGCTGGGGGGTTAACACCGGGGAGCTGTTTTTT.

The gene calls are TRBV3-1 (or the pseudogene TRBV3-2) and TRBJ2-7, with TRBD1 as a possible D gene (5 bases). The CDR3 totals 15 residues. CDR1 and CDR2 from the germline V gene are LGHDT and YNNKEL (reference sequence). The ends were cut back, 1 base at V and 2 bases at J, with 12 bases in the middle. CDR3 DNA: TGTGCCAGCAGCCAAGGGCCAGGGCCTCCCTACGAGCAGTACTTC. It is translated as CASSQGPGPPYEQYF.

The gene calls are TRBV18 and TRBJ2-7, with D perhaps matching TRBD1 or TRBD2 (5 bases each). V was clipped by 2 bases and J by 1 base, with 9 bases between them. The CDR3 sequence is 14 residues long. Germline-derived CDR1 and CDR2 are KGHSH and LQKENI. Written as DNA, the CDR3 is TGTGCCAGCTCACCAGGGACGGTTTCCTACGAGCAGTACTTC. It translates to CASSPGTVSYEQYF.

This clone was counted a single time. V usage is TRBV21-1 and J usage is TRBJ1-3; TRBD1 was called by the table and not checked on the DNA. TRBV21-1 is termed a pseudogene. CDR3 size: 16 residues. The CDR3 region is CASEDNRPSSGNTIYF. In DNA form, the CDR3 reads TGTGCCAGCGAAGACAACAGGCCGAGCTCTGGAAACACCATATATTTT.

The V and J genes are TRBV24-1 and TRBJ2-2, with 10 bases identical to TRBD1. The germline gives CDR1 KGHDR, CDR2 SFDVKD. V was pared by 4 bases and J by 0 bases, with 1 base of the junction left unmatched. The CDR3 loop spans 16 amino acids. CDR3 in amino acids: CATSDGQGANTGELFF. CDR3 nucleotide sequence: TGTGCCACCAGTGACGGACAGGGGGCGAACACCGGGGAGCTGTTTTTT.

The chain carries TRBV18 and TRBJ1-5; 10 nucleotides agree with TRBD1. This CDR3 has 14 amino acids. V was clipped by 4 bases and J by 7 bases; unmatched bases: 4. Germline V lookup: CDR1 KGHSH, CDR2 LQKENI. The CDR3 DNA reads as TGTGCCAGCTCACTCGGACAGGGGGGACAGCCCCAGCATTTT. Its protein is CASSLGQGGQPQHF.

This clone is a singleton in its sample. The rearrangement joins TRBV28 to TRBJ2-3; D remains ambiguous. This CDR3 comprises 12 residues. The V gene's germline CDR1 is MDHEN and CDR2 SYDVKM. The ends were cut back, 3 bases at V and 3 bases at J, with 4 bases in the middle. The CDR3 region has the DNA TGTGCCAGCAGTTTCCCGACAGATACGCAGTATTTT. Residues: CASSFPTDTQYF.

V gene TRBV28 combines with J gene TRBJ1-1; D possibly corresponds to TRBD1 (5 bases). Germline V gene lookup returns CDR1 MDHEN and CDR2 SYDVKM. This CDR3 has 13 residues. V was trimmed by 3 bases and J by 4 bases, leaving 9 bases between them. The CDR3 reads CASSLGEITEAFF. For the CDR3, the DNA is TGTGCCAGCAGTTTGGGGGAGATCACTGAAGCTTTCTTT.

The chain employs TRBV28 and TRBJ2-5; TRBD1 might be the D (6 bases). This CDR3 spans 14 amino acids. Germline CDR1 reads MDHEN; CDR2 reads SYDVKM. V lost 5 bases, J lost 5 bases, and 15 bases lay in between. CDR3 coding DNA: TGTGCCAGCAGTGGGGCAGGGGTTCAGGAGACCCAGTACTTC. This sequence encodes CASSGAGVQETQYF.

The chain links TRBV5-8 to TRBJ1-2, with no clear D. Germline assignment: CDR1 SGHTS and CDR2 YDEGEE. The V end lost 3 bases, the J end lost 7 bases, and 16 bases lay between the germline ends. CDR3 size: 14 residues. CDR3 region: CASSWIPTLPGYTF. Here the CDR3 DNA reads TGTGCCAGCAGCTGGATACCCACTCTTCCTGGCTACACCTTC.

The rearrangement uses TRBV11-3 and TRBJ2-2, with 10 bases identical to TRBD2. The CDR3 is made up of 16 amino acids. Germline V gene sequence: CDR1 SGHNT, CDR2 YENEEA. V shed 5 bases and J 1 base; nucleotides not matched to a gene: 4. CDR3 in amino acids: CASSPLAGGNTGELFF. CDR3 nucleotide sequence: TGTGCCAGCAGCCCTTTAGCGGGAGGGAACACCGGGGAGCTGTTTTTT.